This TCR beta chain appears in the sequencing data of a study of monozygotic twins with inflammatory bowel disease. Study-wide results and limits: Among the T cells, different subtypes could not be distinguished.

Points on this clonotype: The antigen is undetermined.

Using eight separate reactions per sample, the authors generated cDNA. A 6-nucleotide sample barcode was carried by the UMIs, which template switching added. TCRdb derives one entry per CDR3 protein from the 5' RACE reads, leaving out DNA. The specimen's table records around 140,000 distinct CDR3 sequences. The CDR3 spans 13 residues. Investigators pulled total RNA out of whole blood and did not sort T cells. The material sequenced was blood. V gene TRBV12-3 or TRBV12-4 combines with J gene TRBJ2-7. This receptor was taken from a human donor with ulcerative colitis or Crohn's disease, or a healthy co-twin of an affected twin (not recorded which). CDR3 residues: CASSLHSANEQYF.